This T cell receptor beta chain appears in the sequencing data of a study of blood T cell repertoires in COVID-19. Study-wide background: The origin of the acute and convalescent COVID-19 samples was the United States, Italy and Spain. The cDNA or gDNA used as material had been derived from T cells, B-cell-depleted T cells, or PBMCs.

CDR1 and CDR2 from the germline V gene are SNHLY and FYNNEI. Unmatched junction bases numbered 5, after V lost 7 bases and J lost 0 bases. There are 14 residues in the CDR3. How the authors handled the data: Amplified reference gene primers provided the basis for estimating nucleated cell counts. Here immunoSEQ multiplex PCR was the method, and the copy in TCRdb shows in-frame clones only, minus some. Clone size and the V and J calls come from that table; the DNA yielded D and trimming. The sample lists fewer than 120,000 clones; nearly 80% were seen once. The sequenced sample consisted of peripheral blood. The sequence came from a woman older than 75 with active or convalescent COVID-19. The rearrangement uses TRBV2 and TRBJ1-1; TRBD1 matches 7 bases. Here the CDR3 DNA reads TGTGCCAGCACTCGCGGGACAGTGAACACTGAAGCTTTCTTT. Translating it yields CASTRGTVNTEAFF.